Shown below are 20 T cell receptor delta chains from a single sample sequenced in a study of gamma-delta chains in newborns, infants, children. TCRdb re-processed the reads using CATT. Of roughly 5,800 delta-chain clones listed, roughly 20% are singletons. The sequencing sample was made of blood. The source of these receptors is a child who was a newborn, infant or young child, either healthy, febrile or measles-vaccinated (not recorded which).

Notes on this clone: Within the sample, other DNA sequences also encode this same CDR3. CDR3 sequence reads: CACDILGDTLTAQLFF. The CDR3 DNA reads as TGTGCCTGTGACATACTAGGGGATACTTTGACAGCACAACTCTTCTTT. The chain recombines TRDV2 with TRDJ2; 7 positions match TRDD3. Germline V gene sequence: CDR1 GEAIGNYY, CDR2 EKD. CDR3 length equals 16 residues. V lost 2 bases to trimming and J lost 0 bases; unmatched junction nucleotides: 5.

This clone has a handful of counts. Other nucleotide sequences in the sample specify the same CDR3. This chain joins TRDV2 and TRDJ3; 10 bases align to TRDD3. There are 20 residues in the CDR3. The junction had 10 bases not matched to a gene; V was cut back by 3 bases and J by 0 bases. Germline V gene lookup returns CDR1 GEAIGNYY and CDR2 EKD. This CDR3 reads CACDPVLGDKSSWDTRQMFF. CDR3 in DNA: TGTGCCTGTGACCCTGTGCTGGGGGATAAAAGCTCCTGGGACACCCGACAGATGTTTTTC.

This clone is labeled medium-sized. This specimen includes other DNA sequences encoding the same CDR3. This chain joins TRDV2 and TRDJ1, with TRDD3 matching 9 bases. Per germline, CDR1 GEAIGNYY and CDR2 EKD. V shed 1 base and J 0 bases; nucleotides not matched to a gene: 14. CDR3 length equals 19 residues. The chain's CDR3 is CACDTWSPGIRNYTDKLIF. The CDR3 nucleotides are TGTGCCTGTGACACGTGGTCTCCGGGGATACGGAATTACACCGATAAACTCATCTTT.

This clone was observed a handful of times. A read error may account for a junction end that differs from germline. V usage is TRDV2 and J usage is TRDJ1; 9 bases line up with TRDD3. Germline loops: CDR1 GEAIGNYY, CDR2 EKD. This CDR3 spans 16 amino acids. This chain's CDR3 is CACDRLGDSDTDKPIF. The CDR3 region has the DNA TGTGCCTGTGACCGATTGGGGGATAGTGACACCGATAAACCCATCTTT.

The J gene was reported as TRDJ1; the V gene went uncalled; the table's D call TRDD3 went unverified against the DNA. This CDR3 spans 14 amino acids. The CDR3 region is CACDTTGRTDKLIF. DNA for the CDR3: TGTGCCTGTGACACGACTGGGAGAACCGATAAACTCATCTTT.

The chain recombines TRDV1 with TRDJ1; 8 positions agree with TRDD3. Unmatched junction bases numbered 27, after V lost 1 base and J lost 2 bases. CDR1 is TSWWSYY, CDR2 QGS, per germline. The CDR3 loop spans 23 amino acids. CDR3 loop: CALGEPGWFVRRPGDTWTDKLIF. The CDR3 nucleotides read TGTGCTCTTGGGGAACCCGGGTGGTTTGTACGAAGACCTGGGGATACATGGACCGATAAACTCATCTTT.

In its sample, this clone ranks as medium-sized. At the DNA level, this CDR3 is encoded by other sequences in the same sample as well. This chain uses TRDV2 with TRDJ3, with 10 bases lining up with TRDD3. J lost 5 bases, V lost 3 bases, and 9 bases had no gene match. CDR3 length: 18 amino acids. Germline CDR1 and CDR2: GEAIGNYY and EKD. The CDR3 here is CACDALGDTIRDTRQMFF. Written as DNA, the CDR3 is TGTGCCTGTGACGCCTTGGGGGATACTATCCGGGACACCCGACAGATGTTTTTC.

This clone was seen only once. A V gene of TRDV2 was called, but no J gene was assigned; whether TRDD3, the table's D call, matches the DNA was not checked. Germline V gene lookup returns CDR1 GEAIGNYY and CDR2 EKD. The CDR3 covers 17 residues. DNA of the CDR3: TGTGCCTGTGACAGGAGGGGGGATGTCCGGTACACCGATAAAATCATCTTT. Residues: CACDRRGDVRYTDKIIF.

As concerns this clone: One junction end does not reproduce the germline sequence, and a read error may be involved. This chain connects TRDV2 to TRDJ3, with 13 bases aligning to TRDD3. Assignment of the J gene here rests on matching the DNA to germline, because TCRdb gives none. The germline V gene encodes CDR1 GEAIGNYY and CDR2 EKD. The CDR3 covers 21 residues. The CDR3 nucleotides read TGTGCCTGTGACATAACTGTTACTGGGGGATACGGCTCCTGGGACACCCGAAAGATGTTTTTC. This codes for CACDITVTGGYGSWDTRKMFF.

With respect to this clone: The TCRdb protein comes from a much larger clone and disagrees with this DNA's translation at residue 9, likely due to a read error; the protein given here is derived from the DNA. The J gene is TRDJ1, the V gene TRDV2; tentative D call: TRDD3 (6 bases). V lost 0 bases to trimming and J lost 4 bases, with 14 bases between them. The germline gives CDR1 GEAIGNYY, CDR2 EKD. This CDR3 is built from 15 residues. CDR3 DNA sequence: TGTGCCTGTGACACCGTGGGGATCTGTAGCGATAAACTCATCTTT. This sequence encodes CACDTVGICSDKLIF.

This clone is categorized as medium-sized. V is TRDV2 and J is TRDJ1, with TRDD3 matching 10 bases. In germline, CDR1 is GEAIGNYY, CDR2 EKD. With 3 bases clipped from V and 0 bases from J, the junction kept 18 bases outside the gene matches. CDR3 length: 20 residues. CDR3 amino acids: CACDYVSGDTRGTDTDKLIF. The CDR3 coding sequence is TGTGCCTGTGACTATGTCTCGGGGGATACGAGGGGTACGGACACCGATAAACTCATCTTT.

This clone was picked up a small number of times. The chain has TRDV2 and TRDJ2; 8 bases agree with TRDD3. The CDR3 consists of 15 residues. With V trimmed by 3 bases and J by 6 bases, 8 bases remained unmatched. CDR1 and CDR2 from the germline V gene are GEAIGNYY and EKD. CDR3 residues: CACDVLGGTAAQLFF. As DNA, the CDR3 is TGTGCCTGTGACGTACTGGGGGGTACTGCAGCACAACTCTTCTTT.

This clone was seen a few times. The chain employs TRDV2 and TRDJ3; D might be TRDD3 (6 bases). CDR3 size: 18 residues. From germline, CDR1 is GEAIGNYY and CDR2 EKD. Trimming removed 3 bases from V and 2 bases from J, with 16 bases in between. CDR3: CACDALGGSPWDTRQMFF. Here the CDR3 DNA reads TGTGCCTGTGACGCCTTGGGGGGGAGCCCCTGGGACACCCGACAGATGTTTTTC.

Turning to this clone: A read error may be the cause here, since a much bigger clone is one base away. This chain uses TRDV2 with TRDJ1; TRDD3 aligns across 12 bases. Matching the DNA to germline supplied the J gene, which TCRdb does not give. CDR1 is GEAIGNYY and CDR2 is EKD in the germline V gene. This CDR3 has 17 amino acids. Trimming cost V 2 bases and J 0 bases; bases outside gene matches: 6. CDR3 coding DNA: TGTGCCTGTGACAGCCTACTGGGGGATACCAACACCGATAAACTCATCTTT. This sequence encodes CACDSLLGDTNTDKLIF.

The sample holds a few counts of this clone. Sequence at one end of the junction differs from germline and may be a read error. Other nucleotide sequences in the sample specify the same CDR3. The J gene is TRDJ3, the V gene TRDV2, with D maybe TRDD3 (5 bases). The CDR3 spans 20 residues. Germline CDR1 GEAIGNYY, CDR2 EKD. CDR3 amino acids: CACDTVMGSGSSWDTRQMFF. CDR3 bases: TGTGCCTGTGACACGGTGATGGGCTCCGGAAGCTCCTGGGACACCCGGCAGATGTTTTTC.

This chain joins TRDV1 and TRDJ1; tentatively, D is TRDD3 (5 bases). In the absence of a J gene in TCRdb, the DNA was matched to germline to assign it here. In germline, CDR1 is TSWWSYY, CDR2 QGS. The CDR3 length is 15 residues. Trimming stripped 4 bases from V and 1 base from J, with 13 bases between. The CDR3 region has the DNA TGTGCTCTTGGGGGATACTTAGGCATCACCGATAAACTCATCTTT. This translates into CALGGYLGITDKLIF.

The V gene lacks a call, and TRDJ1 is the J gene. This CDR3 spans 21 amino acids. The CDR3 loop is CALWEQASPITYLVIPDKLIF. Written as DNA, the CDR3 is TGTGCTCTTTGGGAACAAGCGTCTCCTATTACTTACTTGGTGATCCCCGATAAACTCATCTTT.

By share, this clone counts as medium-sized (0.01 to 0.1%). This chain uses TRDV2 with TRDJ1, with 11 bases fitting TRDD3. Germline CDR1 GEAIGNYY, CDR2 EKD. The CDR3 contains 19 residues. Trimming at V came to 0 bases and at J to 4 bases, leaving 15 bases not matched to a gene. CDR3 bases: TGTGCCTGTGACACCGTCTCTGGGGGATACAACCGGGTGGGCGATAAACTCATCTTT. It yields the protein CACDTVSGGYNRVGDKLIF.

By share, this clone counts as medium-sized. The CDR3 DNA reads as TGTGCCTTTTCCCCCGGCGGGAAAAAATCCTGGGACACCCGACAGATGTTTTTC. This encodes CAFSPGGKKSWDTRQMFF. V usage is TRDV3 and J usage is TRDJ3, with D unresolved. The J gene, not given by TCRdb, was assigned here from a germline match of the nucleotide sequence. The ends were cut back, 2 bases at V and 1 base at J, with 18 bases in the middle. The germline V gene encodes CDR1 TVYSNPD and CDR2 GDNSRS (reference sequence). CDR3 size: 18 residues.

By frequency in the sample, this clone is medium-sized (0.01 to 0.1%). The J gene is TRDJ1, the V gene TRDV2; 8 bases are shared with TRDD3. Per germline, CDR1 GEAIGNYY and CDR2 EKD. V shed 3 bases, J shed 7 bases, and the junction held 24 bases outside the gene matches. This CDR3 contains 19 residues. The CDR3 loop is CACDPIPLQAGYAVLKLIF. In DNA form, the CDR3 reads TGTGCCTGTGACCCTATACCCCTCCAAGCGGGATACGCGGTCCTTAAACTCATCTTT.